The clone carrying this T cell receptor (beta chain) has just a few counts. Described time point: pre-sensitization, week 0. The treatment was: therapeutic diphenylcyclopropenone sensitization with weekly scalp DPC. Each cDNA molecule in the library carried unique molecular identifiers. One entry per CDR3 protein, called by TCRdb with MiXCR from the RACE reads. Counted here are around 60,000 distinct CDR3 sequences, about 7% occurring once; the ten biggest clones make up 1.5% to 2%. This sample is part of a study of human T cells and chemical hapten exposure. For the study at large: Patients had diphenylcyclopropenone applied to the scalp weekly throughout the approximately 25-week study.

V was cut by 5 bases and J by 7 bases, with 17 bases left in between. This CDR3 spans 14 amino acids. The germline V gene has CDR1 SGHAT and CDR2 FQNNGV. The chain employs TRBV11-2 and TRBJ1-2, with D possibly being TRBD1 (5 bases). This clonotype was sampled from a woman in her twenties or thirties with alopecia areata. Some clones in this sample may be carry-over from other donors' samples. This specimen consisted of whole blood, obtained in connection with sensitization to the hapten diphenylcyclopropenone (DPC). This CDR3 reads CASSHMRGATGYTF. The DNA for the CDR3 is TGTGCCAGCAGCCATATGAGGGGCGCGACTGGCTACACCTTC. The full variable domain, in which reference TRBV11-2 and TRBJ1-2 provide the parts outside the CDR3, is EAGVAQSPRYKIIEKRQSVAFWCNPISGHATLYWYQQILGQGPKLLIQFQNNGVVDDSQLPKDRFSAERLKGVDSTLKIQPAKLEDSAVYLCASSHMRGATGYTFGSGTRLTVV.